These 5 T cell receptor beta chains came from one sample sequenced in a study of cytomegalovirus exposure and HLA in healthy donors. Vbeta (60) and Jbeta (13) primers were used in the PCR. Data came from immunoSEQ multiplex PCR; TCRdb stores just in-frame clones and leaves some out. The sample shows approximately 150,000 clones, around 75% of them seen only once. What was sequenced was PBMCs. These receptor sequences come from a woman in her thirties in good health and CMV-seronegative.

This clone occurred a few times. The chain combines TRBV5-1 with TRBJ2-7, with D possibly matching TRBD1 (6 bases). Trimming left V 3 bases short and J 3 bases short, with 10 bases between. This CDR3 spans 13 amino acids. Per germline, CDR1 SGHRS and CDR2 YFSETQ. CDR3 protein: CASSYPTGYEQYF. CDR3 nucleotide sequence: TGCGCCAGCAGCTACCCGACAGGCTACGAGCAGTACTTC.

The chain combines TRBV27 with TRBJ1-5; 8 bases fit TRBD1. Trimming took 8 bases from V and 0 from J; bases not matched to a gene: 3. Germline V gene sequence: CDR1 MNHEY, CDR2 SMNVEV (reference sequence). The CDR3 consists of 14 residues. The CDR3 is CASGTGGSNQPQHF. CDR3 nucleotides: TGTGCCAGCGGTACAGGGGGTAGCAATCAGCCCCAGCATTTT.

This sequence joins TRBV5-4 and TRBJ1-5, with 8 bases fitting TRBD1. The germline V gene encodes CDR1 SGHNT and CDR2 YYREEE (reference sequence). V was clipped by 3 bases and J by 3 bases; unmatched bases: 5. CDR3 length: 15 amino acids. CDR3: CASSSGQGDNQPQHF. The DNA for the CDR3 is TGTGCCAGCAGCTCCGGACAGGGCGACAATCAGCCCCAGCATTTT.

The chain combines TRBV25-1 with TRBJ2-3; D is undetermined. The germline gives CDR1 MGHDK, CDR2 SYGVNS. V was shortened by 1 base and J by 2 bases, with 7 bases between the two germline ends. This CDR3 spans 14 amino acids. Here the CDR3 DNA reads TGTGCCAGCAGTGAATCCTATAACACAGATACGCAGTATTTT. This encodes CASSESYNTDTQYF.

Only one count was recorded for this clone. The chain joins TRBV19 to TRBJ2-7, with D perhaps TRBD2 (5 bases). Germline V gene data show CDR1 as LNHDA and CDR2 as SQIVND (reference sequence). Trimming removed 6 bases at V and 3 bases at J, with 9 bases between. This CDR3 is 12 amino acids long. As DNA, the CDR3 is TGTGCCAGTAGCAAGACTATCTACGAGCAGTACTTC. It codes for CASSKTIYEQYF. Full variable domain (outside the CDR3, taken from reference TRBV19 and TRBJ2-7): DGGITQSPKYLFRKEGQNVTLSCEQNLNHDAMYWYRQDPGQGLRLIYYSQIVNDFQKGDIAEGYSVSREKKESFPLTVTSAQKNPTAFYLCASSKTIYEQYFGPGTRLTVT.